This T cell receptor (beta chain) was captured by sequencing in a study of prognosis after radiotherapy for stage I lung cancer. The CDR3 has 16 residues. Looked up from germline, CDR1 is SGDLS and CDR2 is YYNGEE. V lost 0 bases and J 1 base, leaving 12 bases between the germline ends. Two-round multiplex PCR on genomic DNA was the method by which TCR beta CDR3 was amplified. Individual primers that were specific to each TRBV and TRBJ gene served in first-round PCR. Using its own MiXCR run on the multiplex PCR reads, TCRdb lists one record per CDR3 protein. The sample lists 50,000 or so distinct CDR3 sequences; less than 45% were seen once.

Sequenced here: PBMCs, sampled before or after stereotactic body radiation therapy (not recorded which). This clonotype originated in a donor older than 45 with non-small cell lung cancer. The V and J genes are TRBV9 and TRBJ2-3; D is tentatively TRBD1 or TRBD2 (5 bases each). CDR3 in DNA: TGTGCCAGCAGCGTAGGGGGACCTGGGGGCACAGATACGCAGTATTTT. It translates to CASSVGGPGGTDTQYF.